This TCR beta chain was sequenced in a study of control samples from healthy donors and cancer patients (dated by TCRdb to about 2020). The library was generated by the immunoSEQ multiplex PCR assay. TCRdb obtained this table from immuneACCESS and retained in-frame rearrangements with V and J assigned. These tables miss some clones; where compared with another copy, unresolved V genes account for less than half of the shortfall, and the remainder is unexplained. A total of around 74,000 clones appear in this sample, approximately 92% of them only once. The ten largest clones add up to around 6% of the sample. Reading the germline V gene gives CDR1 SGHTA and CDR2 FQGNSA. V lost 0 bases and J lost 4 bases; the stretch between them is 10 bases long. CDR3 length: 15 amino acids, cysteine to phenylalanine. Just the 45-base CDR3 DNA is kept, in frame starting at base 1. Concerning this clone: The specificity of this receptor is unknown. Per-nucleotide qualities are absent, and no much larger clonotype sits a single base away.

The V and J genes are TRBV7-2 and TRBJ1-5, with no D gene named confidently. Sequencing input: blood. The clonotype comes from a woman aged 55-75 years in good health. The DNA is TGTGCCAGCAGCTTAGCGCTAGGCGGAAATCAGCCCCAGCATTTT. Its amino acids are CASSLALGGNQPQHF.